A single sample is the source of the 14 T cell receptor beta chains below, sequenced in a study of OX40 agonist ivuxolimab in advanced cancers. Sequenced by immunoSEQ multiplex PCR; TCRdb stores in-frame clones only, minus some. The sample lists over 60,000 clones; around 91% were seen once. The sequences come from CD4+ or CD8+ T cells sorted from blood, collected in a trial of the OX40 agonist ivuxolimab. These receptors came from an adult with an advanced solid tumor such as melanoma, head and neck, liver or kidney cancer.

The CDR3: CAIRGTEGSYEQYF. The CDR3 DNA sequence: TGTGCCATCAGGGGGACGGAGGGATCGTACGAGCAGTACTTC. The V call is TRBV10-3, the J call TRBJ2-7; tentatively, D is TRBD2 (6 bases). Germline-derived CDR1 and CDR2 are ENHRY and SYGVKD. There are 14 residues in the CDR3. Trimming removed 6 bases at V and 4 bases at J, with 16 bases between.

The J gene is TRBJ2-3, the V gene TRBV9, with D maybe TRBD2 (6 bases). Germline loops: CDR1 SGDLS, CDR2 YYNGEE. V lost 0 bases and J lost 1, with 12 bases in between. This CDR3 region has 16 residues. The chain's CDR3 is CASSVAPGGGTDTQYF. The CDR3 nucleotides are TGTGCCAGCAGCGTAGCGCCCGGCGGGGGCACAGATACGCAGTATTTT.

This sequence joins TRBV10-2 and TRBJ2-5; TRBD2 agrees at 11 bases. There are 14 residues in the CDR3. Germline lookup yields CDR1 WSHSY and CDR2 SAAADI. V shed 6 bases, J shed 5 bases, and the junction held 5 bases outside the gene matches. CDR3 sequence reads: CASRIAGGGETQYF. CDR3 bases: TGCGCCAGCAGGATAGCGGGAGGGGGCGAGACCCAGTACTTC.

V is TRBV5-1 and J is TRBJ1-3, with a possible D match to TRBD1 (5 bases). Germline CDR1 is SGHRS and CDR2 is YFSETQ. The length of the CDR3 is 13 residues. The V gene lost 3 bases and the J gene lost 4 bases, with 8 bases spanning the gap. The CDR3 loop is CASSSGDGNTIYF. CDR3 coding DNA: TGCGCCAGCAGCTCGGGGGACGGAAACACCATATATTTT.

The gene calls are TRBV10-2 and TRBJ1-4; D possibly corresponds to TRBD1 (5 bases). The CDR3 sequence is 15 residues long. Germline CDR1 reads WSHSY; CDR2 reads SAAADI. V shed 3 bases and J shed 0 bases, with 8 bases lying between them. The CDR3 here is CASSDGGATNEKLFF. As DNA, the CDR3 is TGCGCCAGCAGTGATGGGGGGGCAACTAATGAAAAACTGTTTTTT.

The genes are TRBV11-3 and TRBJ2-3; D remains ambiguous. The V end was cut by 2 bases, the J end by 5 bases, with 2 bases between. The CDR3 consists of 11 residues. Per the germline V gene, CDR1 is SGHNT and CDR2 is YENEEA. In DNA form, the CDR3 reads TGTGCCAGCAGCTTATTAGATACGCAGTATTTT. Amino acids: CASSLLDTQYF.

This chain connects TRBV7-6 to TRBJ2-5; 11 bases line up with TRBD2. Trimming removed 4 bases from V and 9 bases from J; junction bases left unmatched: 10. Germline assignment: CDR1 SGHVS and CDR2 FNYEAQ. This CDR3 region has 15 residues. CDR3: CASSSGLAGAGPQYF. The CDR3 nucleotides are TGTGCCAGCAGCTCCGGACTAGCGGGCGCCGGGCCCCAGTACTTC.

The chain couples TRBV5-4 to TRBJ2-1; possible D gene TRBD2, 5 bases. CDR1 is SGHNT and CDR2 is YYREEE in the germline V gene (reference sequence). This CDR3 comprises 15 residues. V lost 3 bases and J 5 bases, leaving 15 bases between the germline ends. The CDR3 loop is CASSSTSGGHNEQFF. DNA for the CDR3: TGTGCCAGCAGCTCCACTAGTGGCGGTCACAATGAGCAGTTCTTC.

J is TRBJ2-6 and V is TRBV5-4; D might be TRBD1 or TRBD2, each matching 5 bases. In germline, CDR1 is SGHNT, CDR2 YYREEE (reference sequence). Trimming pared 0 bases from V and 0 bases from J, leaving 10 bases between. The CDR3 extends over 17 amino acids. CDR3 protein: CASSLGGRPSGANVLTF. CDR3 sequence (DNA): TGTGCCAGCAGCTTGGGGGGACGGCCCTCTGGGGCCAACGTCCTGACTTTC.

The chain carries TRBV11-2 and TRBJ2-1; D is possibly TRBD2 (6 bases). Trimming cost V 1 base and J 5 bases, with 6 bases left between them. The CDR3 is made up of 13 amino acids. Germline-derived CDR1 and CDR2 are SGHAT and FQNNGV. CDR3 region: CASSLGLDNEQFF. In DNA, the CDR3 is TGTGCCAGCAGCTTAGGACTAGACAATGAGCAGTTCTTC.

A single count supports this clone. The rearrangement joins TRBV9 to TRBJ2-3; D remains ambiguous. The CDR3 runs to 12 residues. Germline V gene sequence: CDR1 SGDLS, CDR2 YYNGEE. Trimming removed 2 bases at V and 0 bases at J, with 1 base between. This chain's CDR3 is CASSVSTDTQYF. The CDR3 DNA is TGTGCCAGCAGCGTTAGCACAGATACGCAGTATTTT.

With regard to this clone: One junction end does not reproduce the germline sequence, and a read error may be involved. Additional DNA sequences in this sample encode the identical CDR3. V is TRBV11-1 and J is TRBJ1-4, with unresolved D. The CDR3 totals 14 residues. Looked up from germline, CDR1 is SGHAT and CDR2 is FQDESV (reference sequence). CDR3 bases: TGCGCCAGCAGTTCGACAACAACTAATGAAAAACTGTTTTTT. Its protein is CASSSTTTNEKLFF.

The chain joins TRBV2 to TRBJ2-7, with TRBD1 matching 8 bases. The CDR3 extends over 13 amino acids. Germline V gene lookup returns CDR1 SNHLY and CDR2 FYNNEI. J gave up 5 bases and V 6 bases, and 6 bases lay outside the gene matches. CDR3 sequence: CASRGQGVDEQYF. Here the CDR3 DNA reads TGTGCCAGCAGAGGACAGGGAGTAGACGAGCAGTACTTC.

In this sample, this clone turned up a few times. The chain joins TRBV7-2 to TRBJ2-7, with D perhaps TRBD2 (6 bases). CDR1 and CDR2 from the germline V gene are SGHTA and FQGNSA. CDR3 length equals 14 residues. Trimming took off 5 bases at V and 5 bases at J, with 16 bases between the two ends. CDR3 coding DNA: TGTGCCAGCAGCAGGGACTCGGTTAGTGACGAGCAGTACTTC. The encoded protein is CASSRDSVSDEQYF.